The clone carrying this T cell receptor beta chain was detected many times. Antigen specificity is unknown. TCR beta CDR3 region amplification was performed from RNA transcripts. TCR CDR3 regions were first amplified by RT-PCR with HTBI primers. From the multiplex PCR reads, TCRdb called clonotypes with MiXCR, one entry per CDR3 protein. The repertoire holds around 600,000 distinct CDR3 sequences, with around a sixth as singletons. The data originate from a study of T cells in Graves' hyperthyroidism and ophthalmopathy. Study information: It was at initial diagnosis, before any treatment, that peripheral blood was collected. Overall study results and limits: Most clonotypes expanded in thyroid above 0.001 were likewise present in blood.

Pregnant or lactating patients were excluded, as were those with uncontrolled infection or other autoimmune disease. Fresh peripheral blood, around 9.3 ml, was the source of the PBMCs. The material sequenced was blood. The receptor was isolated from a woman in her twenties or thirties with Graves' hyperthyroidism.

The CDR3 region has the DNA TGTGCCAGCAGTTTAAAGGGACATCCGCCCGAGCAGTACTTC. Protein: CASSLKGHPPEQYF. The V call is TRBV28, the J call TRBJ2-7, with D tentatively TRBD1 (6 bases). CDR3 length: 14 residues. V was clipped by 2 bases and J by 6 bases, with 14 bases between them. In germline, CDR1 is MDHEN, CDR2 SYDVKM.